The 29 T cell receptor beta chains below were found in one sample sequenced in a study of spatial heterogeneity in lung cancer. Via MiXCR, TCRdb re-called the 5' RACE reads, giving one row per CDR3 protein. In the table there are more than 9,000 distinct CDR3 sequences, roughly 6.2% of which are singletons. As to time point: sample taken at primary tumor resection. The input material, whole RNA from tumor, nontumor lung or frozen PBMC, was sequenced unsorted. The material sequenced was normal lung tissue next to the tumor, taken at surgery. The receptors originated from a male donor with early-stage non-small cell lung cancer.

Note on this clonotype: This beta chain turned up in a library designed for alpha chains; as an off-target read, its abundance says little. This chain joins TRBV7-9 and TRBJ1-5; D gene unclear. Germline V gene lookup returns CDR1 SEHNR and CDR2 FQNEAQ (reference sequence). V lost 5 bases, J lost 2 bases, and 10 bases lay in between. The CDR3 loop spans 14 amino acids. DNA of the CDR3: TGTGCCAGCAGCCCCTCGTTTGGCAATCAGCCCCAGCATTTT. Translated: CASSPSFGNQPQHF. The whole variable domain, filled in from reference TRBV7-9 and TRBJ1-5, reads DTGVSQNPRHKITKRGQNVTFRCDPISEHNRLYWYRQTLGQGPEFLTYFQNEAQLEKSRLLSDRFSAERPKGSFSTLEIQRTEQGDSAMYLCASSPSFGNQPQHFGDGTRLSIL.

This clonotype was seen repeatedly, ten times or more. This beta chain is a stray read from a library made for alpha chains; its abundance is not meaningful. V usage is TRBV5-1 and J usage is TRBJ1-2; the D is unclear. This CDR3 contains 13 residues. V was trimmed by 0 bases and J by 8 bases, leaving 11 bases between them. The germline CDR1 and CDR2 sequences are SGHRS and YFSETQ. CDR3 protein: CASSLVPHEGYTF. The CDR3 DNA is TGCGCCAGCAGCTTGGTGCCCCACGAGGGCTACACCTTC.

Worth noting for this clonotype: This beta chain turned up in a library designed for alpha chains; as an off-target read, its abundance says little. The CDR3 DNA reads TGTGCCAGCAGCTTGATGGGAAACACCGGGGAGCTGTTTTTT. Its protein is CASSLMGNTGELFF. This chain links TRBV7-9 with TRBJ2-2; D not resolved. The CDR3 has 14 residues. Germline V CDR1 and CDR2: SEHNR, FQNEAQ (reference sequence). V lost 3 bases and J 2 bases, leaving 7 bases between the germline ends.

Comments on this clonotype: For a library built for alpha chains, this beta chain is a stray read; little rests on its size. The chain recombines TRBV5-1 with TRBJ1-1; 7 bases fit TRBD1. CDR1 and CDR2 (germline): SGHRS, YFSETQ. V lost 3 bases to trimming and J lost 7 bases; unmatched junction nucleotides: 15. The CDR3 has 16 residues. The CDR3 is CASSSFFDREHDEAFF. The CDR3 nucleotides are TGCGCCAGCAGCTCCTTTTTCGACAGGGAGCATGATGAAGCTTTCTTT.

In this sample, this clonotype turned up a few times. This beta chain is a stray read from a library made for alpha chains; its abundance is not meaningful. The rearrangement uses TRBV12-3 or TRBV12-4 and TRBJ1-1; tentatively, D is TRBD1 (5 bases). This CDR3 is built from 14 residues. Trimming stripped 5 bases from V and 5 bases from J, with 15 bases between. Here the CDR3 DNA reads TGTGCCAGCAGTGCCGACGGGGGGGGAACTGAAGCTTTCTTT. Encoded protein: CASSADGGGTEAFF.

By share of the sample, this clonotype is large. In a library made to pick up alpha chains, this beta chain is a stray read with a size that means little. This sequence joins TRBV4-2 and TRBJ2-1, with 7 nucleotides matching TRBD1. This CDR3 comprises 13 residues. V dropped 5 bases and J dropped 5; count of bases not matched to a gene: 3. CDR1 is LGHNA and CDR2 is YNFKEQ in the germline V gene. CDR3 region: CASSSQGNNEQFF. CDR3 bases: TGTGCCAGCAGCTCACAGGGGAACAATGAGCAGTTCTTC.

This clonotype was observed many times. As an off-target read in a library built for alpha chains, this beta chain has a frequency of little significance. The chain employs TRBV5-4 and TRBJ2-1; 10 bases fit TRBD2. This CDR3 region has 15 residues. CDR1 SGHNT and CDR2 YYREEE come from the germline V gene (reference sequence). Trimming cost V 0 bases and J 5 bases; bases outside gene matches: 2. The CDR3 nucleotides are TGTGCCAGCAGCTTGGGGACTAGCGGAAACAATGAGCAGTTCTTC. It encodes CASSLGTSGNNEQFF.

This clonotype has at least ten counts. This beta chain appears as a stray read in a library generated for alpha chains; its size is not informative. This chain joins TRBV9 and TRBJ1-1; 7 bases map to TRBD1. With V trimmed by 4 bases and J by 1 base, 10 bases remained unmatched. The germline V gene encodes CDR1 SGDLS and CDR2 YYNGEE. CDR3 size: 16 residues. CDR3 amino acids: CASSPRGRQGNTEAFF. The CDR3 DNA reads TGTGCCAGCAGCCCCCGTGGGCGACAGGGGAACACTGAAGCTTTCTTT.

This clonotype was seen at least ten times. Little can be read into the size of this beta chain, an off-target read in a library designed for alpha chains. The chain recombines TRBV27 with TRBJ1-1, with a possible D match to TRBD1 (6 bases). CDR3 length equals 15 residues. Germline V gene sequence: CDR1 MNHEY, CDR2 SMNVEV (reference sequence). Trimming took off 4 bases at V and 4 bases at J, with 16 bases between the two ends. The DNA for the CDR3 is TGTGCCAGCAGTTCAGACACACCAGGGGTCACTGAAGCTTTCTTT. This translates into CASSSDTPGVTEAFF.

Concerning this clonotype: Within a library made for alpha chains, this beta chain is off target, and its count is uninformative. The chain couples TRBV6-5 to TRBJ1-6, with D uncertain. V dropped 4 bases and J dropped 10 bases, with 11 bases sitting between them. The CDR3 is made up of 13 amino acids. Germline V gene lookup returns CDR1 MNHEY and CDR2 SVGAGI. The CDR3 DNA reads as TGTGCCAGCAGTTCGGGCGGAATCTCACCCCTCCACTTT. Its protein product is CASSSGGISPLHF.

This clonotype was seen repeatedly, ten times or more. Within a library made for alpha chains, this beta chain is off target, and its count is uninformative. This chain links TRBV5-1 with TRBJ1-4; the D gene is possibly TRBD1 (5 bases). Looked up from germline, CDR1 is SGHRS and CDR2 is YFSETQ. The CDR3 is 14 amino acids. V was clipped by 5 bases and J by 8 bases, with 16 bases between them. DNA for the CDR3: TGCGCCAGCAGTTTCAACGGGGCTCAGGAAAAACTGTTTTTT. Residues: CASSFNGAQEKLFF.

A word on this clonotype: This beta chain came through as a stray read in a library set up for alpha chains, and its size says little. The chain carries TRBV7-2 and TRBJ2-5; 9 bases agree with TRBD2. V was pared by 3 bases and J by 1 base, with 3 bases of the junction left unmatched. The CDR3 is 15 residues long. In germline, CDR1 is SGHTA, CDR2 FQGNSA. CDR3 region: CASSFGTSLQETQYF. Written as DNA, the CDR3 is TGTGCCAGCAGCTTCGGGACTAGCCTCCAAGAGACCCAGTACTTC.

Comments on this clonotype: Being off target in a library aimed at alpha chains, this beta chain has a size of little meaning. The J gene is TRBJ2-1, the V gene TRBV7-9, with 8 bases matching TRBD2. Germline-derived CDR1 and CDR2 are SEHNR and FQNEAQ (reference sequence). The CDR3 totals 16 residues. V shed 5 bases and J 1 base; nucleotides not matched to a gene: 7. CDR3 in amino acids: CASSHWAGGSYNEQFF. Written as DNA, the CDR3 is TGTGCCAGCAGCCACTGGGCGGGAGGTTCCTACAATGAGCAGTTCTTC.

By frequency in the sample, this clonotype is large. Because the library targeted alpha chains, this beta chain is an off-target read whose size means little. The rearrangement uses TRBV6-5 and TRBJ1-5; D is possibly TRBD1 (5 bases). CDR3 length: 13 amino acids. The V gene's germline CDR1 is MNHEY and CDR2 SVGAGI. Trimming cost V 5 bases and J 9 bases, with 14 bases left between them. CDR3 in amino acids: CASSRQSGGPQHF. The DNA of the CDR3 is TGTGCCAGCAGTCGACAGTCTGGGGGGCCCCAGCATTTT.

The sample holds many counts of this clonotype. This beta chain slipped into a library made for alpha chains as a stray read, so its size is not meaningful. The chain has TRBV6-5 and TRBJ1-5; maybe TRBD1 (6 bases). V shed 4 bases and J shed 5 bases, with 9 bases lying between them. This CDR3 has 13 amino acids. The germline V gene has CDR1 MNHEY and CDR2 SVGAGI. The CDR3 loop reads CASSWRGDQPQHF. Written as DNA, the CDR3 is TGTGCCAGCAGTTGGAGGGGGGATCAGCCCCAGCATTTT.

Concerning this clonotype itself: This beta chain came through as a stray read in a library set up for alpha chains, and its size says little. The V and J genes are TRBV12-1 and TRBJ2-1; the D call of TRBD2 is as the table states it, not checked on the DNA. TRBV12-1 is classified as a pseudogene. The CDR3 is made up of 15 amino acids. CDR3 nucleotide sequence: TGTGCCAGCAGCTTTTCGAGCGGGAGCTACAATGAGCAGTTCTTC. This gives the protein CASSFSSGSYNEQFF.

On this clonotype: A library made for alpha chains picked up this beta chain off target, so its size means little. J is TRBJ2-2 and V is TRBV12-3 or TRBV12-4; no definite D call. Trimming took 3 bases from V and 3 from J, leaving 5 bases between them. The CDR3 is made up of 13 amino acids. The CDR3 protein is CASSFLDTGELFF. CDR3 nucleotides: TGTGCCAGCAGTTTTTTGGACACCGGGGAGCTGTTTTTT.

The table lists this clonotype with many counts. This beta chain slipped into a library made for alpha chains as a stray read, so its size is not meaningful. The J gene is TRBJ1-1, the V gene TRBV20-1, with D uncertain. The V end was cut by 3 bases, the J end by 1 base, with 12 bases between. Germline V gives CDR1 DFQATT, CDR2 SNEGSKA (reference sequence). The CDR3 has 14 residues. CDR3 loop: CSASLPWANTEAFF. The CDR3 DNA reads TGCAGTGCTAGTTTGCCTTGGGCGAACACTGAAGCTTTCTTT.

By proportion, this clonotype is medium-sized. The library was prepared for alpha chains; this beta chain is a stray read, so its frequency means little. The CDR3 loop reads CASSSRQGQETQYF. In DNA form, the CDR3 reads TGTGCCAGCAGCTCACGACAGGGGCAAGAGACCCAGTACTTC. The chain is built from TRBV7-2 and TRBJ2-5, with 8 nucleotides matching TRBD1. This CDR3 spans 14 amino acids. The germline CDR1 and CDR2 sequences are SGHTA and FQGNSA. J gave up 2 bases and V 4 bases, and 3 bases lay outside the gene matches.

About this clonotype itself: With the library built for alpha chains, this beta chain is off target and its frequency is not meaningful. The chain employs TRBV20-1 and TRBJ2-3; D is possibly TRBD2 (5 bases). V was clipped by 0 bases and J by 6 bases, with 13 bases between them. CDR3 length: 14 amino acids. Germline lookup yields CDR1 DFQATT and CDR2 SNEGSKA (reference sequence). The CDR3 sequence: CSARDILAGDTQYF. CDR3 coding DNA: TGCAGTGCTAGAGATATCCTAGCCGGTGATACGCAGTATTTT.

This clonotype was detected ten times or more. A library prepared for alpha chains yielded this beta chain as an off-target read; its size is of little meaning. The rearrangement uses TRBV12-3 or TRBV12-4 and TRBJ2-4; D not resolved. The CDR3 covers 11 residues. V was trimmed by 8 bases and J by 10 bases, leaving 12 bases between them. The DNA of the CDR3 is TGTGCCAGCGGTAGAACGGCTATTCAGTACTTC. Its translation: CASGRTAIQYF.

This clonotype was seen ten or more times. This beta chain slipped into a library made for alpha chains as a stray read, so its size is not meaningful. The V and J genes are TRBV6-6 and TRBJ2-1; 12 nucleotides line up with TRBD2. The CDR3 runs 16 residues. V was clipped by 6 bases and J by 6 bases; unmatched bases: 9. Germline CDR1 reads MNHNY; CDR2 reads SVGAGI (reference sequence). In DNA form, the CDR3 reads TGTGCCAGCAGGGACCGACTAGCGGGAGTTGGCAATGAGCAGTTCTTC. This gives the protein CASRDRLAGVGNEQFF.

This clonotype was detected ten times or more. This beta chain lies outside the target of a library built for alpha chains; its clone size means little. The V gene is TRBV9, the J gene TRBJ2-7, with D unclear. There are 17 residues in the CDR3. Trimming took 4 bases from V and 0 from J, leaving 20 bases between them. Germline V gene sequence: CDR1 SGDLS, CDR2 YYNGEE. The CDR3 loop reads CASSPRALDGVSYEQYF. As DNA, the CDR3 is TGTGCCAGCAGCCCACGGGCCTTAGACGGAGTCTCCTACGAGCAGTACTTC.

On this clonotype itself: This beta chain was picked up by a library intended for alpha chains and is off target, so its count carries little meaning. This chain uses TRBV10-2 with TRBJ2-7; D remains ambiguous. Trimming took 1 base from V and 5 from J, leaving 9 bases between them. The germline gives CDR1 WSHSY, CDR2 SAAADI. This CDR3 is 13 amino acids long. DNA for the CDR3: TGCGCCAGCAGTGAGTGGGCCATCGACGAGCAGTACTTC. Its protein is CASSEWAIDEQYF.

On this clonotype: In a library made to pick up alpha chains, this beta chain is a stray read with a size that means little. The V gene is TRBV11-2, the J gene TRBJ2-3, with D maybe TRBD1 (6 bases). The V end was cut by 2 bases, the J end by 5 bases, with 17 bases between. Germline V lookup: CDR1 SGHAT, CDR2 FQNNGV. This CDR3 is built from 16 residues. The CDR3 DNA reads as TGTGCCAGCAGCTTATTCCCCGGTGGGGGCAGAGATACGCAGTATTTT. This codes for CASSLFPGGGRDTQYF.

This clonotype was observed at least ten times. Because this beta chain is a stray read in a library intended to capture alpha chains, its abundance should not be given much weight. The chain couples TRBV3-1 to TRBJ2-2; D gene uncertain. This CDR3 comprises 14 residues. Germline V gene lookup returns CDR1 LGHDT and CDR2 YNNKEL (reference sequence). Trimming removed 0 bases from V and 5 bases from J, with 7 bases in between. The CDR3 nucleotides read TGTGCCAGCAGCCAAGATCCAAGGACCGGGGAGCTGTTTTTT. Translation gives CASSQDPRTGELFF.

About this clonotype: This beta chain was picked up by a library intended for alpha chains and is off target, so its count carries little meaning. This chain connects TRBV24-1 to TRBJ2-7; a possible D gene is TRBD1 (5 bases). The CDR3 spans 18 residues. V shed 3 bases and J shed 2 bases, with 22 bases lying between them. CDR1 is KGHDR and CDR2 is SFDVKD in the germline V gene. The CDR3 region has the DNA TGTGCCACCAGTGATCCGACAGCCCTTCCCTCCTTCCCCTACGAGCAGTACTTC. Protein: CATSDPTALPSFPYEQYF.

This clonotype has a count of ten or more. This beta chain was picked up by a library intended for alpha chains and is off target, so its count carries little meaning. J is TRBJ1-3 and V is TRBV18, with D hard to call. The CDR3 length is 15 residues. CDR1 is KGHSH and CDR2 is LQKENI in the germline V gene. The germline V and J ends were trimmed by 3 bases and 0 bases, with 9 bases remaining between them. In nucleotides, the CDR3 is TGTGCCAGCTCACCCGCACTCAGCTCTGGAAACACCATATATTTT. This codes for CASSPALSSGNTIYF.

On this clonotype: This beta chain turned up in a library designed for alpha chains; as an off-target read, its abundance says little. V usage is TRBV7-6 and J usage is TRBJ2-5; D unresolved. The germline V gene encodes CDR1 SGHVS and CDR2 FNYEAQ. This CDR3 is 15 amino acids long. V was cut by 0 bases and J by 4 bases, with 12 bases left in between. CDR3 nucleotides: TGTGCCAGCAGCTTAGCCGCCGGCCGAGCAGAGACCCAGTACTTC. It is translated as CASSLAAGRAETQYF.